This TCR beta chain was retrieved from a study of metastatic and nonmetastatic thyroid tumors. Under the authors' procedure: Built for papillary thyroid cancer, a distant-metastasis classifier drew on CDR3 differences across clinicopathological groups. TCRdb called clones again from the PCR reads with MiXCR. The authors' filters were not applied to this entry. The sample carries some 54,000 clones, more than 15% recorded once. Germline V gene data show CDR1 as MDHEN and CDR2 as SYDVKM. The V and J ends lost 6 bases and 3 bases, in that order; junction bases with no gene match: 5. This CDR3 contains 14 residues. Each patient went into thyroid surgery without having received any treatment. At least ten counts were recorded for this clone. The antigen is unknown. Whole-study results and caveats: Malignant tumors reportedly showed significantly higher TCR beta diversity than benign nodules in both blood and tumor.

The chain employs TRBV28 and TRBJ2-1, with 7 positions matching TRBD1. The sequenced sample consisted of blood. The TCR comes from a female donor with papillary thyroid cancer or a benign thyroid nodule (not recorded which). Some clones in this sample may be carry-over from other donors' samples. The CDR3 sequence is CASRGDRNYNEQFF. The CDR3 DNA reads as TGTGCCAGCAGGGGGGACAGAAACTACAATGAGCAGTTCTTC.